This record concerns one TCR beta chain sequence. The data were taken from a study of blood T cell repertoires in COVID-19. Study context: The samples span acute and convalescent COVID-19 from the United States, Italy and Spain.

Source study methods: Nucleated cell number was recorded as an estimate derived from reference gene primer amplification. Data came from immunoSEQ multiplex PCR; TCRdb stores just in-frame clones and leaves some out. The V and J calls and clone size are taken from that table; D and trimming were inferred from the DNA. The sample holds about 220,000 clones, 80% to 90% seen once. Germline values: CDR1 SGHTS, CDR2 YDEGEE. CDR3 length: 15 amino acids. V dropped 3 bases and J dropped 0 bases, with 10 bases sitting between them. Sequenced sample: peripheral blood. The rearrangement joins TRBV5-8 to TRBJ1-3; D is unresolved. The TCR was taken from a middle-aged man with active or convalescent COVID-19. The CDR3 sequence is CASSYPGYSGNTIYF. CDR3 DNA sequence: TGTGCCAGCAGCTATCCGGGATACTCTGGAAACACCATATATTTT.